A selection of T cell receptor beta chains follows, all from one sample in a study of T cell responses to AZD1222 COVID-19 vaccine. TCRdb keeps only in-frame clones here, not all; method: immunoSEQ multiplex PCR. The repertoire consists of some 110,000 clones, with 89% occurring once and the leading ten covering over 15%. This sample comprised peripheral blood, obtained on day 0 of AZD1222 vaccination. All receptors derive from an adult in good health. Both conserved end residues are part of each CDR3. A D gene is named only where the DNA matches it firmly. Rows may omit the clone size; those that give it use once, few, many or a size class.

d_gene: -; j_gene: TRBJ1-1; v_gene: TRBV10-2; abundance: once; CDR3nt: TGCGCCAGCGGGTGGTCCAACACTGAAGCTTTCTTT; CDR3aa: CASGWSNTEAFF
d_gene: -; j_gene: TRBJ2-4; v_gene: TRBV11-2; abundance: -; CDR3nt: TGTGCCAGCAGCCGGATACGGGGTGGCAAAAACATTCAGTACTTC; CDR3aa: CASSRIRGGKNIQYF
d_gene: -; j_gene: TRBJ1-5; v_gene: TRBV19; abundance: -; CDR3nt: TGTGCCAGTTGTCCACCCCAGCATTTT; CDR3aa: CASCPPQHF
d_gene: -; j_gene: TRBJ2-5; v_gene: TRBV6-5; abundance: -; CDR3nt: TGTGCCAGCAGTTATTCGAATCGGGAGACCCAGTACTTC; CDR3aa: CASSYSNRETQYF
d_gene: -; j_gene: TRBJ1-4; v_gene: TRBV18; abundance: -; CDR3nt: TGTGCCAGCTCACGCTCGGACAGATCTTATAATGAAAAACTGTTTTTT; CDR3aa: CASSRSDRSYNEKLFF
d_gene: -; j_gene: TRBJ2-7; v_gene: TRBV4-1; abundance: -; CDR3nt: TGCGCCAGCAGCGCGCAGGGGGGAGGCTACGAGCAGTACTTC; CDR3aa: CASSAQGGGYEQYF
d_gene: TRBD2; j_gene: TRBJ2-1; v_gene: TRBV19; abundance: -; CDR3nt: TGTGCCAGTAGTATAGGGCTAGCGGGGGAGCAGTTCTTC; CDR3aa: CASSIGLAGEQFF
d_gene: -; j_gene: TRBJ1-1; v_gene: TRBV11-2; abundance: -; CDR3nt: TGTGCCAGCAGCGCCCGGGAGAACACTGAAGCTTTCTTT; CDR3aa: CASSARENTEAFF
d_gene: TRBD1; j_gene: TRBJ1-6; v_gene: TRBV9; abundance: -; CDR3nt: TGTGCCAGCAGCGTCGGGGGACAGGGGTCTAATTCACCCCTCCACTTT; CDR3aa: CASSVGGQGSNSPLHF
d_gene: -; j_gene: TRBJ2-7; v_gene: TRBV5-5; abundance: -; CDR3nt: TGTGCCAGCAGCCATTGGCGGGCCTACGAGCAGTACTTC; CDR3aa: CASSHWRAYEQYF
d_gene: -; j_gene: TRBJ2-5; v_gene: TRBV7-9; abundance: -; CDR3nt: TGTGCCAGCAGCTTAGCGGGGGGACAGGAGACCCAGTACTTC; CDR3aa: CASSLAGGQETQYF
d_gene: TRBD2; j_gene: TRBJ2-1; v_gene: TRBV7-8; abundance: -; CDR3nt: TGTGCCAGCAGCTCCCATTGGGGGGAGGGGAATGAGCAGTTCTTC; CDR3aa: CASSSHWGEGNEQFF
d_gene: -; j_gene: TRBJ2-5; v_gene: TRBV7-6; abundance: -; CDR3nt: TGTGCCAGCAGCTTAGGGGGGGCAGGAGAGACCCAGTACTTC; CDR3aa: CASSLGGAGETQYF
d_gene: -; j_gene: TRBJ2-2; v_gene: TRBV7-3; abundance: -; CDR3nt: TGTGCCAGCAGCCCCGCGCGTAGCACCGGGGAGCTGTTTTTT; CDR3aa: CASSPARSTGELFF
d_gene: -; j_gene: TRBJ1-5; v_gene: TRBV5-4; abundance: -; CDR3nt: TGTGCCAGCAGCTTGCAAGGGATTCAGCCCCAGCATTTT; CDR3aa: CASSLQGIQPQHF
d_gene: -; j_gene: TRBJ2-1; v_gene: TRBV9; abundance: -; CDR3nt: TGTGCCAGCAGCGATAGTGGGGGTCCTTCCTACAATGAGCAGTTCTTC; CDR3aa: CASSDSGGPSYNEQFF
d_gene: -; j_gene: TRBJ1-1; v_gene: TRBV20-1; abundance: -; CDR3nt: TGCAGTGCGACGGAAGGGACTGAAGCTTTCTTT; CDR3aa: CSATEGTEAFF
d_gene: TRBD1; j_gene: TRBJ1-1; v_gene: TRBV27; abundance: once; CDR3nt: TGTGCCAGCAGTTCATGGACAGGGGGCTATACTGAAGCTTTCTTT; CDR3aa: CASSSWTGGYTEAFF
d_gene: -; j_gene: TRBJ1-2; v_gene: TRBV5-6; abundance: -; CDR3nt: TGTGCCAGCAGCCCGTGGGACGGGAGCCCCTATGGCTACACCTTC; CDR3aa: CASSPWDGSPYGYTF
d_gene: -; j_gene: TRBJ1-4; v_gene: TRBV19; abundance: -; CDR3nt: TGTGCCAGTAGTATCTGGGGAACTAATGAAAAACTGTTTTTT; CDR3aa: CASSIWGTNEKLFF
d_gene: -; j_gene: TRBJ2-2; v_gene: TRBV5-1; abundance: -; CDR3nt: TGCGCCAGCAGCTTGGGGGTACTCCCCGGGGAGCTGTTTTTT; CDR3aa: CASSLGVLPGELFF
d_gene: -; j_gene: TRBJ2-3; v_gene: TRBV4-1; abundance: -; CDR3nt: TGCGCCAGCAGACTAGACGCAAAGACGCAGTATTTT; CDR3aa: CASRLDAKTQYF
d_gene: -; j_gene: TRBJ2-1; v_gene: TRBV10-3; abundance: -; CDR3nt: TGTGCCATCAGTGAGAGGGGGGGGGCTAGGGGCTACAATGAGCAGTTCTTC; CDR3aa: CAISERGGARGYNEQFF
d_gene: TRBD1; j_gene: TRBJ1-2; v_gene: TRBV2; abundance: once; CDR3nt: TGTGCCAGCAGTGAAGGGACAGGGAGGCTCTATGGCTACACCTTC; CDR3aa: CASSEGTGRLYGYTF
d_gene: -; j_gene: TRBJ1-1; v_gene: TRBV10-2; abundance: -; CDR3nt: TGCGCCACCCGGACGGGGAACACTGAAGCTTTCTTT; CDR3aa: CATRTGNTEAFF
d_gene: -; j_gene: TRBJ1-1; v_gene: TRBV11-2; abundance: -; CDR3nt: TGTGCCAGCGGTTATGGGAGAAACACTGAAGCTTTCTTT; CDR3aa: CASGYGRNTEAFF
d_gene: TRBD1; j_gene: TRBJ1-1; v_gene: TRBV29-1; abundance: -; CDR3nt: TGCAGCGTCACGGGGACAGGGGGTTGGGATGGTATGAACACTGAAGCTTTCTTT; CDR3aa: CSVTGTGGWDGMNTEAFF
d_gene: TRBD2; j_gene: TRBJ2-7; v_gene: TRBV7-2; abundance: -; CDR3nt: TGTGCCAGCAGCTTATATAGTGGGGGGGCCTACGAGCAGTACTTC; CDR3aa: CASSLYSGGAYEQYF
d_gene: -; j_gene: TRBJ2-5; v_gene: TRBV5-6; abundance: -; CDR3nt: TGTGCCAGCAGCCGACAAATGCGGGAGACCCAGTACTTC; CDR3aa: CASSRQMRETQYF
d_gene: -; j_gene: TRBJ1-2; v_gene: TRBV6-5; abundance: -; CDR3nt: TGTGCCAGCAGGGAGTCAGGGGACCCCTATGGCTACACCTTC; CDR3aa: CASRESGDPYGYTF
d_gene: TRBD1; j_gene: TRBJ1-2; v_gene: TRBV6-5; abundance: few; CDR3nt: TGTGCCAGCAGGAAGGGGACAGGATCTAACTATGGCTACACCTTC; CDR3aa: CASRKGTGSNYGYTF
d_gene: TRBD1; j_gene: TRBJ1-4; v_gene: TRBV5-1; abundance: once; CDR3nt: TGCGCCAGCAGCGGGACAGGGATTAATGAAAAACTGTTTTTT; CDR3aa: CASSGTGINEKLFF
d_gene: TRBD1; j_gene: TRBJ2-7; v_gene: TRBV5-4; abundance: -; CDR3nt: TGTGCCAGCAGCTTGCGCGGGACAGGGAACTACGAGCAGTACTTC; CDR3aa: CASSLRGTGNYEQYF
d_gene: -; j_gene: TRBJ2-3; v_gene: TRBV5-1; abundance: -; CDR3nt: TGCGCCAGCAGCTTGGAGGGGGGCTACACAGATACGCAGTATTTT; CDR3aa: CASSLEGGYTDTQYF
d_gene: -; j_gene: TRBJ2-1; v_gene: TRBV29-1; abundance: few; CDR3nt: TGCAGCGTTGAAAGGCCGGGGACTGGATTTGGGGATGAGCAGTTCTTC; CDR3aa: CSVERPGTGFGDEQFF
d_gene: TRBD2; j_gene: TRBJ2-2; v_gene: TRBV19; abundance: -; CDR3nt: TGTGCCAGTAGCCAAACTTCTAGTGGGGGGGGCACCGGGGAGCTGTTTTTT; CDR3aa: CASSQTSSGGGTGELFF
d_gene: -; j_gene: TRBJ1-1; v_gene: TRBV4-2; abundance: -; CDR3nt: TGTGCCAGCAGCCAAGATTGGGGGTGGGTGAACACTGAAGCTTTCTTT; CDR3aa: CASSQDWGWVNTEAFF
d_gene: -; j_gene: TRBJ1-1; v_gene: TRBV11-3; abundance: -; CDR3nt: TGTGCCAGCAGCAGAAGGGGCCCTGGGGGCACTGAAGCTTTCTTT; CDR3aa: CASSRRGPGGTEAFF
d_gene: TRBD1; j_gene: TRBJ1-2; v_gene: TRBV24-1; abundance: -; CDR3nt: TGTGCCACCAGTGATTCGACAGGGGTTGGGGGCTACACCTTC; CDR3aa: CATSDSTGVGGYTF